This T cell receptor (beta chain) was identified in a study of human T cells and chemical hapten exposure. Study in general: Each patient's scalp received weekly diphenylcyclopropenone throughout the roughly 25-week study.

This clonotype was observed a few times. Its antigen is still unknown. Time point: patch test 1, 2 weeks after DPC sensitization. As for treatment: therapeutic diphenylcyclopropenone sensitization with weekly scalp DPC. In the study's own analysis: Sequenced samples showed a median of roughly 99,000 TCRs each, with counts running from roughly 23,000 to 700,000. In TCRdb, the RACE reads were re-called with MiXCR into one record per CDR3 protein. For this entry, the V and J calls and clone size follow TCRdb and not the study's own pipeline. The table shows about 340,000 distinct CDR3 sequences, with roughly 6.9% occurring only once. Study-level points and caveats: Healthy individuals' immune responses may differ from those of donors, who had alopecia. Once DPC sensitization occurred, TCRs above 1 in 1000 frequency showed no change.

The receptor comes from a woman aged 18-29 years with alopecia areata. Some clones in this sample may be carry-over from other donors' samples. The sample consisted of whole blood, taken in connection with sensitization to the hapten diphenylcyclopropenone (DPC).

The CDR3 nucleotides read TGTGCCAGCAGCATGGGACTAGCGAAAGAGACCCAGTACTTC. It translates to CASSMGLAKETQYF. The chain combines TRBV7-2 with TRBJ2-5; 10 positions agree with TRBD2. Germline CDR1 reads SGHTA; CDR2 reads FQGNSA. This CDR3 contains 14 residues. The J segment lost 3 bases and the V segment lost 5 bases, leaving 3 bases of the junction unmatched.